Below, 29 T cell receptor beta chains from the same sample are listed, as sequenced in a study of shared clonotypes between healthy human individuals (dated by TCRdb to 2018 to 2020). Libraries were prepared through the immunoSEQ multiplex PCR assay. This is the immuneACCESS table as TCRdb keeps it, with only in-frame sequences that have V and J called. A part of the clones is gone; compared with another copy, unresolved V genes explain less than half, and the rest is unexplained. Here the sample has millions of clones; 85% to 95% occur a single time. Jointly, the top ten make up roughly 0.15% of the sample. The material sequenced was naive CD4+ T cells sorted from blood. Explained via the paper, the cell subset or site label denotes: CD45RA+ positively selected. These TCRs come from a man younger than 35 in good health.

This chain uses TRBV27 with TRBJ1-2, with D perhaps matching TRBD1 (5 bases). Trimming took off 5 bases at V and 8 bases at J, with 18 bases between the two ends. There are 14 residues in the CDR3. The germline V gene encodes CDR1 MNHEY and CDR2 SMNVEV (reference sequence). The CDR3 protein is CASSHRDRRRGYTF. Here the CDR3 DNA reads TGTGCCAGCAGTCATCGGGACCGCAGAAGGGGCTACACCTTC.

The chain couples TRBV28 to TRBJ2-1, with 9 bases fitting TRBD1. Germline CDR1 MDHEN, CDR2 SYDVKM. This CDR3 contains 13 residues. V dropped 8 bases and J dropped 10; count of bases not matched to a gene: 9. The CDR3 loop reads CASAFGQGLEQFF. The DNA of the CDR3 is TGTGCCAGCGCCTTCGGACAGGGGCTCGAGCAGTTCTTC.

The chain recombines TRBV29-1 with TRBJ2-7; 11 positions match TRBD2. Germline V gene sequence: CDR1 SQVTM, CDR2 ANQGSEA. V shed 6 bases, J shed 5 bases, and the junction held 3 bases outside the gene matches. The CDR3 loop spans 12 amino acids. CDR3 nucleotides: TGCAGCGTAACTAGCGGGAGCCACGAGCAGTACTTC. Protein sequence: CSVTSGSHEQYF.

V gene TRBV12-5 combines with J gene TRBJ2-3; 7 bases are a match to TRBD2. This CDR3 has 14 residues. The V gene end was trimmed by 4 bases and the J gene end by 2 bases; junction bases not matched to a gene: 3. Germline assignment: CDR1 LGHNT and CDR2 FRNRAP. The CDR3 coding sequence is TGTGCTAGTGGTTCCGGGACTACCACAGATACGCAGTATTTT. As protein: CASGSGTTTDTQYF.

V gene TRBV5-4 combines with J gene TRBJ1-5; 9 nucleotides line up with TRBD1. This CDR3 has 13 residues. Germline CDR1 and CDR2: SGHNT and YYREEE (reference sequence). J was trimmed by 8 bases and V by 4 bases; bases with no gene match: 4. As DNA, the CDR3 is TGTGCCAGCAGCCGGGGACAGGGCAAGCCCCAGCATTTT. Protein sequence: CASSRGQGKPQHF.

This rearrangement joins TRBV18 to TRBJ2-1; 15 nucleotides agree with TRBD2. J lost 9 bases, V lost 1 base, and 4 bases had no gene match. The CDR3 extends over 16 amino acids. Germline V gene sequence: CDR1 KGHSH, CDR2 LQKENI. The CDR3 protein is CASSPRTSGGAGEQFF. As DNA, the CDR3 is TGTGCCAGCTCACCACGGACTAGCGGGGGGGCGGGTGAGCAGTTCTTC.

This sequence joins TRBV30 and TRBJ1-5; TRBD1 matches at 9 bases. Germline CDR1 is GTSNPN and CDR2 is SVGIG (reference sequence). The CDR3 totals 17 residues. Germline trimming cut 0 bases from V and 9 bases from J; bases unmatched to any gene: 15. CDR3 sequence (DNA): TGTGCCTGGAGTGTACCCTCCGGGACAGGGCCGAATGGGCCCCAGCATTTT. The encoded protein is CAWSVPSGTGPNGPQHF.

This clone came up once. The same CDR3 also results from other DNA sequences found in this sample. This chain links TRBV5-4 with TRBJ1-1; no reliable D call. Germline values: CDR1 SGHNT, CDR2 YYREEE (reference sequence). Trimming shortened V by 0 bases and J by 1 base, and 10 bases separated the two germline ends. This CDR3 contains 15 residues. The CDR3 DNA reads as TGTGCCAGCAGCTTGGTCGGAGGGAAGAACACTGAAGCTTTCTTT. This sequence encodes CASSLVGGKNTEAFF. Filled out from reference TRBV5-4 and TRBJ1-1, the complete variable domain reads ETGVTQSPTHLIKTRGQQVTLRCSSQSGHNTVSWYQQALGQGPQFIFQYYREEENGRGNFPPRFSGLQFPNYSSELNVNALELDDSALYLCASSLVGGKNTEAFFGQGTRLTVV.

The CDR3 DNA reads as TGTGCCAGTAGTATGGTCGGGGGGCTGGGGACTGAAGCTTTCTTT. This gives the protein CASSMVGGLGTEAFF. The chain couples TRBV19 to TRBJ1-1, with D perhaps TRBD1 (6 bases). The CDR3 is 15 amino acids. V lost 3 bases, J lost 5 bases, and 16 bases lay in between. Germline CDR1 LNHDA, CDR2 SQIVND (reference sequence).

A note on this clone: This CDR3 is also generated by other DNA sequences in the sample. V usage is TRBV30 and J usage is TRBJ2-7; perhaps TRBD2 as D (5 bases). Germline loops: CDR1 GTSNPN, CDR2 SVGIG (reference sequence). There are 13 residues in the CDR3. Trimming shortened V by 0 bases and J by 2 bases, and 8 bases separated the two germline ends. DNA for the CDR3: TGTGCCTGGAGTGTCAGCGGAACCTACGAGCAGTACTTC. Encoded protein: CAWSVSGTYEQYF.

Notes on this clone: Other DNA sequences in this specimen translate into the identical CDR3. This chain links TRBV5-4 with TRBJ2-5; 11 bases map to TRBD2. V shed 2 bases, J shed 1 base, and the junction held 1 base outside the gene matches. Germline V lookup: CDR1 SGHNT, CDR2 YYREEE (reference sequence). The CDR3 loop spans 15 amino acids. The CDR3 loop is CASSLGTSGQETQYF. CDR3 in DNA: TGTGCCAGCAGCTTAGGGACTAGCGGCCAAGAGACCCAGTACTTC. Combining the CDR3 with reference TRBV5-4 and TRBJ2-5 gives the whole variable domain ETGVTQSPTHLIKTRGQQVTLRCSSQSGHNTVSWYQQALGQGPQFIFQYYREEENGRGNFPPRFSGLQFPNYSSELNVNALELDDSALYLCASSLGTSGQETQYFGPGTRLLVL.

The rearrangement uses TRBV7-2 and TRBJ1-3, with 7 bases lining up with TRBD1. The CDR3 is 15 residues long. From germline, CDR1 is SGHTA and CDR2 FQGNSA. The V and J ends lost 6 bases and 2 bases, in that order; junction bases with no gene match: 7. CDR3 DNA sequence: TGTGCCAGCAGTCCGGACAGGCTGGCTGGAAACACCATATATTTT. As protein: CASSPDRLAGNTIYF.

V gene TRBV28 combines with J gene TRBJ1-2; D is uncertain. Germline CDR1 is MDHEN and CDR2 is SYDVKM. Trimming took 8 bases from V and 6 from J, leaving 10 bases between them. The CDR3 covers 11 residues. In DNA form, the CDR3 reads TGTGCCAGCGGAAAACAGCATGGCTACACCTTC. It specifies CASGKQHGYTF.

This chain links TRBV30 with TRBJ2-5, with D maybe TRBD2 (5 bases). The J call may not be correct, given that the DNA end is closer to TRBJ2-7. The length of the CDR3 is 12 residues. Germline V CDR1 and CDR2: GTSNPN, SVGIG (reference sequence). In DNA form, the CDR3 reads TGTGCCTGGAGTCTGACTACCTACGAGCAGTACTTC. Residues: CAWSLTTYEQYF.

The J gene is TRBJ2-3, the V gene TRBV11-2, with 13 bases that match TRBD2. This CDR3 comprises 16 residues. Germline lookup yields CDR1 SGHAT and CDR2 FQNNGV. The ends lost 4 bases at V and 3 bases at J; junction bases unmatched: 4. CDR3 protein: CASSSRTSGRTDTQYF. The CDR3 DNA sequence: TGTGCCAGCAGCTCCCGGACTAGCGGGAGAACAGATACGCAGTATTTT.

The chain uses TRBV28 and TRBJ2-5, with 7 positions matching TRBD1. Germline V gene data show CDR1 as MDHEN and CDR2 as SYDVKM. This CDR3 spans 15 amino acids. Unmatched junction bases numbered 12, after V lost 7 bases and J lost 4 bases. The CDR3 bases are TGTGCCAGCACACGTCGACCGGGACAGACAGAGACCCAGTACTTC. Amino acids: CASTRRPGQTETQYF.

CDR3 loop: CASSYSGTQDNYGYTF. For the CDR3, the DNA is TGTGCCAGCAGTTACTCGGGAACCCAGGATAACTATGGCTACACCTTC. This chain joins TRBV6-6 and TRBJ1-2, with D uncertain. The CDR3 has 16 amino acids. Trimming took 0 bases from V and 1 from J, leaving 12 bases between them. Germline V gene lookup returns CDR1 MNHNY and CDR2 SVGAGI (reference sequence).

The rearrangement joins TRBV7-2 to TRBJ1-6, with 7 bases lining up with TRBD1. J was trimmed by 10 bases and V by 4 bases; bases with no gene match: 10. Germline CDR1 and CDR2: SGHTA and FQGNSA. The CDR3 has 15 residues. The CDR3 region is CASSSVTGFGSPLHF. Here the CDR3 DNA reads TGTGCCAGCAGCTCGGTGACAGGGTTCGGGTCACCCCTCCACTTT.

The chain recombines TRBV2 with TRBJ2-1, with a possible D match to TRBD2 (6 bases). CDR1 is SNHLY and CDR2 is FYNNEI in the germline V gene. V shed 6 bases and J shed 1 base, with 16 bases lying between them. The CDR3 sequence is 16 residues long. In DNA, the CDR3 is TGTGCCAGCAGCCCCTATGGCGGGGTTTCCTACAATGAGCAGTTCTTC. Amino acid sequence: CASSPYGGVSYNEQFF.

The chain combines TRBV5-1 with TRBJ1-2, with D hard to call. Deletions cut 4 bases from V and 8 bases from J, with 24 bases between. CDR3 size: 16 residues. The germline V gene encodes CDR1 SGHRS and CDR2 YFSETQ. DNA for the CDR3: TGCGCCAGCAGCCTGGGCCCAACCCTCGGATTAAACGGCTACACCTTC. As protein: CASSLGPTLGLNGYTF.

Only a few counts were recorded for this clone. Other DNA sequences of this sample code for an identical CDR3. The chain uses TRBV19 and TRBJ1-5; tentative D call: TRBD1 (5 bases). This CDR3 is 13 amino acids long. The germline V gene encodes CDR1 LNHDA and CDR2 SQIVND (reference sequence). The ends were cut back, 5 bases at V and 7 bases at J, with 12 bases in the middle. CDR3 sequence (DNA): TGTGCCAGTAGTGGTCCAGGGTACCAGCCCCAGCATTTT. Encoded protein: CASSGPGYQPQHF. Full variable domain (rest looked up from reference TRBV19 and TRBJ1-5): DGGITQSPKYLFRKEGQNVTLSCEQNLNHDAMYWYRQDPGQGLRLIYYSQIVNDFQKGDIAEGYSVSREKKESFPLTVTSAQKNPTAFYLCASSGPGYQPQHFGDGTRLSIL.

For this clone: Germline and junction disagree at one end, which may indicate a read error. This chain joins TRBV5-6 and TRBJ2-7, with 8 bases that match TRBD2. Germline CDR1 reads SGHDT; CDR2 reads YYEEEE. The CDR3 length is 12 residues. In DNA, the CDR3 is TGTGCCAGCAGCTTGTCGGGGAGCGGGGGTCTCTTC. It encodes CASSLSGSGGLF.

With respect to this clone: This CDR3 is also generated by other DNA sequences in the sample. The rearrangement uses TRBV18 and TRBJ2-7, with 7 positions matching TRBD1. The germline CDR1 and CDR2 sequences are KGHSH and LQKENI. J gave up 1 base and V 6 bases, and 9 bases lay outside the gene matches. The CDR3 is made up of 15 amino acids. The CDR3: CASSAGTASSYEQYF. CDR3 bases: TGTGCCAGCTCCGCCGGGACAGCTAGTTCCTACGAGCAGTACTTC.

The CDR3 DNA reads as TGTGCCAGCAGCTTAGACGCTGGCGGAAACTACGAGCAGTACTTC. Translation: CASSLDAGGNYEQYF. The V call is TRBV7-2, the J call TRBJ2-7, with D hard to call. CDR1 is SGHTA and CDR2 is FQGNSA in the germline V gene. Trimming shortened V by 1 base and J by 3 bases, and 13 bases separated the two germline ends. CDR3 length: 15 residues.

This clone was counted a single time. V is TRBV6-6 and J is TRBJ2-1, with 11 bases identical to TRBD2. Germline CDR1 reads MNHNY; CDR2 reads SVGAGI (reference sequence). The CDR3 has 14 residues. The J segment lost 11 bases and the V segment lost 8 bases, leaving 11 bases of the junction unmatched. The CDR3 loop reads CASEEASGGSQQFF. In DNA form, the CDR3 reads TGTGCCAGCGAGGAGGCTAGCGGGGGGTCCCAGCAGTTCTTC.

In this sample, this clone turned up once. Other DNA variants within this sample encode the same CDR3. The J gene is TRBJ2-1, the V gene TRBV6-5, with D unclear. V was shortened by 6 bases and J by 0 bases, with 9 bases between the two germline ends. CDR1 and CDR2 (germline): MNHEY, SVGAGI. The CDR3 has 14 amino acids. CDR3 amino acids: CASSSGPSYNEQFF. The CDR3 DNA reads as TGTGCCAGCAGCTCTGGACCCTCCTACAATGAGCAGTTCTTC.

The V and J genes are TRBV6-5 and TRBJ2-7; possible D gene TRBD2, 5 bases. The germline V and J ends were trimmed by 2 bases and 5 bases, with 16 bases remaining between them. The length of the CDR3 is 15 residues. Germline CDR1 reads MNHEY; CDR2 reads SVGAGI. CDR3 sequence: CASSYSVAGINEQYF. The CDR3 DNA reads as TGTGCCAGCAGTTACAGCGTCGCGGGTATCAACGAGCAGTACTTC.

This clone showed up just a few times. The CDR3: CASSQDIRTEAFF. The CDR3 DNA is TGCGCCAGCAGCCAAGATATCAGGACTGAAGCTTTCTTT. The V gene is TRBV4-1, the J gene TRBJ1-1; no firm D call. The V gene lost 0 bases and the J gene lost 5 bases, with 7 bases spanning the gap. Germline lookup yields CDR1 MGHRA and CDR2 YSYEKL. This CDR3 comprises 13 residues.

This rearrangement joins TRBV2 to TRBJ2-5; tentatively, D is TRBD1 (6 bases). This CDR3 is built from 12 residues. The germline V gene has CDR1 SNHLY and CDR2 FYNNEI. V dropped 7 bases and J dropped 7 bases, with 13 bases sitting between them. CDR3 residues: CASTQGRGTQYF. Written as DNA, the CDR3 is TGTGCCAGCACACAGGGTCGAGGGACCCAGTACTTC.